This T cell receptor (beta chain) was sequenced for a study of T cells after yellow fever vaccination. The CDR3 contains 15 residues. V shed 8 bases and J 9 bases; nucleotides not matched to a gene: 15. Using its own MiXCR run on the 5' RACE reads, TCRdb lists one record per CDR3 protein. The data show more than 95,000 distinct CDR3 sequences, with about 7.4% seen just once and roughly 2.5% held by the top ten. Findings of the study overall: The secondary response showed a weaker magnitude and a faster peak, day 5 versus 15. Reappearing after the booster were most of the clones from primary vaccination (around 95% CD4, 75% to 90% CD8).

Note on this clonotype: Antigen unknown.

The sample in question was CD4+ T cells sorted from PBMCs, obtained around 10 days after the first yellow fever vaccination. V is TRBV7-1 and J is TRBJ2-1; 8 nucleotides agree with TRBD2. TRBV7-1 is annotated as an ORF whose role is uncertain. This TCR came from a man between 18 and 35 years old who received the YFV17D yellow fever vaccine. The CDR3 DNA reads TGTGCCAGCCGTCAGGCGGGACTAGGGGGGACTGAGCAGTTCTTC. Encoded protein: CASRQAGLGGTEQFF.